A selection of T cell receptor beta chains follows, all from one sample in a study of graft-versus-host responses after intestinal transplantation. The table came from immunoSEQ multiplex PCR; TCRdb's copy has only in-frame clones and leaves some out. The table includes 99,000 or so clones, 86% detected once. The input for sequencing was PBMCs, taken 255 days after intestinal transplant. The receptors derive from a human patient who received an intestinal transplant, so some T cells may come from the graft donor. Each CDR3 is given with its conserved first and last residue. D genes are given only for firm matches. The listing skips clone size in some rows; elsewhere it reads once, few, many or a size class.

V	size	J	D	DNA	CDR3
TRBV6-1	.	TRBJ1-2	.	TGTGCCAGCAGAGGGGGGGCCAACTATGGCTACACCTTC	CASRGGANYGYTF
TRBV7-9	.	TRBJ2-1	TRBD1	TGTGCCAGCAGCCGAGGGGGCCCAGAGCAGTTCTTC	CASSRGGPEQFF
TRBV6-5	.	TRBJ1-5	.	TGTGCCAGCAGTTCCGGAACAGGACAGCCCCAGCATTTT	CASSSGTGQPQHF
TRBV5-6	.	TRBJ2-1	TRBD2	TGTGCCAGCACCGGGGGACTAGCGGACTACAATGAGCAGTTCTTC	CASTGGLADYNEQFF
TRBV6-1	.	TRBJ2-7	TRBD1	TGTGCCAGCAGACCGCAGCAGGGGGCCCTCTACGAGCAGTACTTC	CASRPQQGALYEQYF
TRBV27	.	TRBJ1-4	.	TGTGCCAGCAGTTGGCGGGTTGAGGACGAAAAACTGTTTTTT	CASSWRVEDEKLFF
TRBV4-1	.	TRBJ1-4	.	TGCGCCAGCAGCCAAGTCGGAGGCTCGGAAAAACTGTTTTTT	CASSQVGGSEKLFF
TRBV28	.	TRBJ1-5	.	TGTGCCAGCAGTTTTCCAAATCAGCCCCAGCATTTT	CASSFPNQPQHF
TRBV5-4	.	TRBJ1-1	.	TGTGCCAGCAGCTTGGAAGTAAACACTGAAGCTTTCTTT	CASSLEVNTEAFF
TRBV7-2	once	TRBJ2-5	.	TGTGCCAGCAGCTTACAGGGAGGGGGCGGAGGAGAGACCCAGTACTTC	CASSLQGGGGGETQYF
TRBV6-1	.	TRBJ2-7	TRBD1	TGTGCCAGCAGTGGCCTTCTAGGGACAGCTTACGAGCAGTACTTC	CASSGLLGTAYEQYF
TRBV4-2	.	TRBJ2-5	TRBD2	TGTGCCAGCAGCCAAGGACTAGCGGGGGGGCAAGAGACCCAGTACTTC	CASSQGLAGGQETQYF
TRBV4-1	.	TRBJ2-7	.	TGCGCCAGCAGCCAAGAGCTCCTGGACGAGCAGTACTTC	CASSQELLDEQYF
TRBV2	.	TRBJ1-1	.	TGTGCCAGCAGTGCGGACCCGGGGACTGAAGCTTTCTTT	CASSADPGTEAFF
TRBV2	.	TRBJ2-1	TRBD2	TGTGCCAGCAGTGAAGGAGCTAGCGGGATCGACAATGAGCAGTTCTTC	CASSEGASGIDNEQFF
TRBV6-5	.	TRBJ2-2	TRBD1	TGTGCCAGCAGTTACGGACAGGGTCTCACCGGGGAGCTGTTTTTT	CASSYGQGLTGELFF
TRBV5-4	.	TRBJ2-3	TRBD2	TGTGCCAGCAGCTCATTCACTCTAGCGGCAGGTACGCAGTATTTT	CASSSFTLAAGTQYF
TRBV7-6	.	TRBJ2-1	TRBD2	TGTGCCAGCAGCTTTCGTTTGACGGGGGGGAGCTCCTACAATGAGCAGTTCTTC	CASSFRLTGGSSYNEQFF
TRBV6-5	.	TRBJ2-7	.	TGTGCCAGCAGTTACCTCCAGGGGTCCTTCGAGCAGTACTTC	CASSYLQGSFEQYF
TRBV6-1	.	TRBJ1-2	TRBD1	TGTGCCAGCAGGGACAGGGGGCCAATCTATGGCTACACCTTC	CASRDRGPIYGYTF
TRBV30	.	TRBJ2-6	.	TGTGCCTGGAGTGAGTTAGGGACCGGGGCCAACGTCCTGACTTTC	CAWSELGTGANVLTF
TRBV7-2	.	TRBJ2-5	.	TGTGCCAGCAGCTTAGACGCGGAACAGACCCAGTACTTC	CASSLDAEQTQYF
TRBV4-1	.	TRBJ2-2	.	TGCGCCAGCAGCCACCCGGGACGGGCGAACACCGGGGAGCTGTTTTTT	CASSHPGRANTGELFF
TRBV5-4	once	TRBJ2-5	TRBD2	TGTGCCAGCGGGGGGGAAGGGGAAAACCAAGAGACCCAGTACTTC	CASGGEGENQETQYF
TRBV2	.	TRBJ1-5	TRBD1	TGTGCCAGCAGCACCGACAGGGTAAATCAGCCCCAGCATTTT	CASSTDRVNQPQHF
TRBV15	.	TRBJ2-7	.	TGTGCCACCAGCAGAGGACAGCAACCCCCCTACGAGCAGTACTTC	CATSRGQQPPYEQYF
TRBV6-5	.	TRBJ2-2	TRBD1	TGTGCCAGCAGTTATTGGGGACAGCCGAACACCGGGGAGCTGTTTTTT	CASSYWGQPNTGELFF
TRBV7-2	.	TRBJ1-2	.	TGTGCCAGCAACTTTACCCCGGGACGGAATGGCTACACCTTC	CASNFTPGRNGYTF
TRBV6-6	.	TRBJ1-1	.	TGTGCCAGCAGACCAGACAGTAACACTGAAGCTTTCTTT	CASRPDSNTEAFF
TRBV11-2	.	TRBJ1-1	.	TGTGCCAGCAGCCCACCCGGGGCCAAAAGTGGGACTGAAGCTTTCTTT	CASSPPGAKSGTEAFF
TRBV7-6	.	TRBJ1-1	TRBD1	TGTGCCAGCAGCTTAGGGCAGGGGGCGCGGACTGAAGCTTTCTTT	CASSLGQGARTEAFF
TRBV28	.	TRBJ2-7	.	TGTGCCAGCAGTTTCTCCAGGTCGGGGGCCACCTACGAGCAGTACTTC	CASSFSRSGATYEQYF
TRBV6-1	once	TRBJ1-2	.	TGTGCCAGCAGTGAACTCGGGACAATCGCCTATGGCTACACCTTC	CASSELGTIAYGYTF
TRBV25-1	.	TRBJ2-3	.	TGTGCCAGCAGGGTGGCGGGGGCAACAGATACGCAGTATTTT	CASRVAGATDTQYF
TRBV7-9	.	TRBJ1-1	.	TGTGCCAGCAGCTTAGGGTCAGGGATAAACACTGAAGCTTTCTTT	CASSLGSGINTEAFF
TRBV4-2	.	TRBJ2-2	.	TGTGCCAGCAGCCAAGATGACAGTTCGAACACCGGGGAGCTGTTTTTT	CASSQDDSSNTGELFF
TRBV5-1	.	TRBJ1-1	.	TGCGCCAGCAGCTTGGCCGGCGGTGAAGCTTTCTTT	CASSLAGGEAFF
TRBV5-1	.	TRBJ1-1	TRBD1	TGCGCCAGCAGCCCCTCAGGGGGCAGGGGTGAAGCTTTCTTT	CASSPSGGRGEAFF
TRBV7-9	once	TRBJ2-3	TRBD1	TGTGCCAGCAGCTACTTCAGGGGGTCGGGCACAGATACGCAGTATTTT	CASSYFRGSGTDTQYF